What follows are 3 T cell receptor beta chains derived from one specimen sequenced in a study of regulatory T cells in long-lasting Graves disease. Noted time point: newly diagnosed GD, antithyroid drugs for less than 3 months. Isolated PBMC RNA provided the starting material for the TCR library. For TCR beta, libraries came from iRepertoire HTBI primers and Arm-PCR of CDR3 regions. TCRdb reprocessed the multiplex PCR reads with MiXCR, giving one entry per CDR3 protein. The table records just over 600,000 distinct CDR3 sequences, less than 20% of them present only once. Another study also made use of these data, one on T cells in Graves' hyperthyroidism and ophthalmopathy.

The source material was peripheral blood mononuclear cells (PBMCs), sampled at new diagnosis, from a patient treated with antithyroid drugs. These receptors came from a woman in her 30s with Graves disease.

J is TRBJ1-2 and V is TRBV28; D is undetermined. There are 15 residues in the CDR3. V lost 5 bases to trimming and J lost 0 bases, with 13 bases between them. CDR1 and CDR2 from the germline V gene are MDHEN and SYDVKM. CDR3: CASSSVKGANYGYTF. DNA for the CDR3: TGTGCCAGCAGTAGTGTAAAGGGCGCTAACTATGGCTACACCTTC.

The chain's CDR3 is CASSQDSNTGELFF. As DNA, the CDR3 is TGTGCCAGCAGCCAGGACAGTAACACCGGGGAGCTGTTTTTT. The rearrangement joins TRBV7-9 to TRBJ2-2; weak D call: TRBD1 (6 bases). In germline, CDR1 is SEHNR, CDR2 FQNEAQ (reference sequence). V was cut by 5 bases and J by 2 bases, with 9 bases left in between. The CDR3 runs 14 residues.

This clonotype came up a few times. Here the CDR3 DNA reads TGTGCCTGGAACAAGAATGAAAAACTGTTTTTT. Amino acids: CAWNKNEKLFF. This chain connects TRBV30 to TRBJ1-4; D ambiguous. V shed 4 bases and J shed 5 bases, with 5 bases lying between them. The CDR3 consists of 11 residues. CDR1 GTSNPN and CDR2 SVGIG come from the germline V gene (reference sequence). Combining the CDR3 with reference TRBV30 and TRBJ1-4 gives the whole variable domain SQTIHQWPATLVQPVGSPLSLECTVEGTSNPNLYWYRQAAGRGLQLLFYSVGIGQISSEVPQNLSASRPQDRQFILSSKKLLLSDSGFYLCAWNKNEKLFFGSGTQLSVL.